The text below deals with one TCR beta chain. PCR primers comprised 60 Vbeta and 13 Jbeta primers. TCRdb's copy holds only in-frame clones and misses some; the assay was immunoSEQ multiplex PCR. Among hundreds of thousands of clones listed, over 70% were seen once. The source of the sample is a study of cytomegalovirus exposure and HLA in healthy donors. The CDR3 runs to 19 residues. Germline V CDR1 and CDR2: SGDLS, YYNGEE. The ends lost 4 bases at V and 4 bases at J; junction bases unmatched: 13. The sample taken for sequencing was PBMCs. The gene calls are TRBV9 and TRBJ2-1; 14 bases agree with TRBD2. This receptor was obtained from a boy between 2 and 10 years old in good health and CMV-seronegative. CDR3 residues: CASSLTMGLAGVGYNEQFF. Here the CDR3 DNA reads TGTGCCAGCAGCTTAACGATGGGACTAGCGGGAGTGGGATACAATGAGCAGTTCTTC. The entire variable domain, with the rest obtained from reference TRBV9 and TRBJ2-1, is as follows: DSGVTQTPKHLITATGQRVTLRCSPRSGDLSVYWYQQSLDQGLQFLIQYYNGEERAKGNILERFSAQQFPDLHSELNLSSLELGDSALYFCASSLTMGLAGVGYNEQFFGPGTRLTVL.